The 16 T cell receptor beta chains below come from one sample, sequenced in a study of control samples from healthy donors and cancer patients (dated by TCRdb to about 2020). The library was generated by the immunoSEQ multiplex PCR assay. TCRdb's version of the immuneACCESS table is confined to in-frame rearrangements and falls short of the full clone set. An unresolved V gene accounts for under half of the shortfall where checked; the remainder is of unknown origin. The sample data list approximately 160,000 clones, and about 90% of these were observed just once. The ten largest make up just over 2% of the sample. Sequenced sample: blood. All receptors come from a woman between 40 and 50 years old in good health.

The chain joins TRBV6-5 to TRBJ2-3, with 9 bases fitting TRBD1. This CDR3 comprises 15 residues. The V gene end was trimmed by 4 bases and the J gene end by 4 bases; junction bases not matched to a gene: 6. From germline, CDR1 is MNHEY and CDR2 SVGAGI. In DNA, the CDR3 is TGTGCCAGCAGTTCCGGGACAGGGCAGGCAGATACGCAGTATTTT. It specifies CASSSGTGQADTQYF.

The chain carries TRBV9 and TRBJ2-1; D not resolved. The CDR3 has 15 residues. The germline V gene has CDR1 SGDLS and CDR2 YYNGEE. V gave up 2 bases and J gave up 0 bases, with 9 bases separating them. As DNA, the CDR3 is TGTGCCAGCAGCGTTTACCAGAGCTCCTACAATGAGCAGTTCTTC. Protein sequence: CASSVYQSSYNEQFF.

The rearrangement links TRBV2 to TRBJ2-1, with no clear D. CDR3 length equals 13 residues. Germline CDR1 and CDR2: SNHLY and FYNNEI. Between the trimmed V and J ends, which lost 4 bases and 5 bases, there was a span of 9 bases. The CDR3: CASSVPEDNEQFF. The CDR3, as DNA: TGTGCCAGCAGTGTTCCGGAAGACAATGAGCAGTTCTTC.

The V gene is TRBV10-3, the J gene TRBJ1-6; no definite D call. Looked up from germline, CDR1 is ENHRY and CDR2 is SYGVKD. Between the trimmed V and J ends, which lost 10 bases and 0 bases, there was a span of 10 bases. The CDR3 length is 14 residues. The CDR3 DNA follows: TGTGCCACCCAGCGGGACTCCTATAATTCACCCCTCCACTTT. It codes for CATQRDSYNSPLHF.

A remark on this clone: Within the sample, other DNA sequences also encode this same CDR3. The chain has TRBV6-5 and TRBJ1-5; 7 bases fit TRBD1. The germline CDR1 and CDR2 sequences are MNHEY and SVGAGI. V lost 6 bases to trimming and J lost 9 bases; unmatched junction nucleotides: 14. The length of the CDR3 is 15 residues. Here the CDR3 reads CASSREQGPFGPQHF. CDR3 DNA: TGTGCCAGCAGCCGAGAACAGGGGCCCTTTGGGCCCCAGCATTTT.

This clone was observed once. The V call is TRBV9, the J call TRBJ2-5; D might be TRBD2 (6 bases). CDR3 length: 14 residues. The germline V gene encodes CDR1 SGDLS and CDR2 YYNGEE. V was trimmed by 4 bases and J by 4 bases, leaving 14 bases between them. In DNA, the CDR3 is TGTGCCAGCAGCCTCGGCGGGGCGGGAGAGACCCAGTACTTC. Translated: CASSLGGAGETQYF.

The chain combines TRBV6-5 with TRBJ1-2, with a possible D match to TRBD1 (6 bases). CDR1 is MNHEY, CDR2 SVGAGI, per germline. V gave up 8 bases and J gave up 2 bases, with 12 bases separating them. The CDR3 sequence is 13 residues long. CDR3 amino acids: CASGGHNNYGYTF. DNA for the CDR3: TGTGCCAGCGGGGGACACAACAACTATGGCTACACCTTC.

V usage is TRBV28 and J usage is TRBJ1-1; D uncertain. Between the trimmed V and J ends, which lost 2 bases and 3 bases, there was a span of 13 bases. This CDR3 comprises 15 residues. Per germline, CDR1 MDHEN and CDR2 SYDVKM. The CDR3 spells CASSLLAGRDTEAFF. CDR3 DNA sequence: TGTGCCAGCAGTTTACTCGCCGGGCGGGACACTGAAGCTTTCTTT.

V and J are TRBV6-5 and TRBJ1-6; the match to TRBD1 covers 10 bases. V lost 8 bases to trimming and J lost 4 bases; unmatched junction nucleotides: 2. The CDR3 loop spans 14 amino acids. CDR1 is MNHEY, CDR2 SVGAGI, per germline. The CDR3 sequence is CASDRGHYNSPLHF. The DNA for the CDR3 is TGTGCCAGCGACAGGGGGCATTATAATTCACCCCTCCACTTT.

The chain links TRBV7-2 to TRBJ1-1; D not resolved. The CDR3 extends over 14 amino acids. V lost 5 bases and J 1 base, leaving 11 bases between the germline ends. Per germline, CDR1 SGHTA and CDR2 FQGNSA. CDR3 region: CASSPGRENTEAFF. The CDR3 DNA sequence: TGTGCCAGCAGCCCCGGACGGGAGAACACTGAAGCTTTCTTT.

The chain couples TRBV3-1 (or the pseudogene TRBV3-2) to TRBJ2-3, with 7 bases identical to TRBD2. Per germline, CDR1 LGHDT and CDR2 YNNKEL (reference sequence). CDR3 length equals 16 residues. V shed 5 bases, J shed 0 bases, and the junction held 8 bases outside the gene matches. CDR3 in amino acids: CASSYVTGGSTDTQYF. The CDR3 coding sequence is TGTGCCAGCAGCTACGTTACCGGGGGGAGCACAGATACGCAGTATTTT.

CDR3 protein: CASSQELAVREAFF. The DNA of the CDR3 is TGTGCCAGCAGCCAAGAATTGGCAGTACGCGAAGCTTTCTTT. The rearrangement links TRBV3-1 (or the pseudogene TRBV3-2) to TRBJ1-1; no firm D call. The CDR3 totals 14 residues. V lost 0 bases, J lost 8 bases, and 13 bases lay in between. Germline CDR1 LGHDT, CDR2 YNNKEL (reference sequence).

The chain combines TRBV6-1 with TRBJ2-3; the match to TRBD2 covers 11 bases. Per germline, CDR1 MNHNS and CDR2 SASEGT. This CDR3 region has 16 residues. J was trimmed by 4 bases and V by 2 bases; bases with no gene match: 5. The CDR3 reads CASSETSGGGADTQYF. DNA for the CDR3: TGTGCCAGCAGTGAAACTAGCGGGGGTGGCGCAGATACGCAGTATTTT.

The DNA of the CDR3 is TGTGCTAGTGGGTCTTCGTTGGGGGGGGGCACAGATACGCAGTATTTT. This encodes CASGSSLGGGTDTQYF. The chain uses TRBV12-5 and TRBJ2-3; 7 bases agree with TRBD2. The CDR3 spans 16 residues. V was pared by 6 bases and J by 1 base, with 10 bases of the junction left unmatched. CDR1 is LGHNT and CDR2 is FRNRAP in the germline V gene.

The chain combines TRBV3-1 (or the pseudogene TRBV3-2) with TRBJ2-5; no reliable D call. The V gene's germline CDR1 is LGHDT and CDR2 YNNKEL (reference sequence). The CDR3 spans 15 residues. Trimming left V 4 bases short and J 2 bases short, with 14 bases between. The CDR3 DNA reads TGTGCCAGCAGCCCCAATAGTATCGGGCAAGAGACCCAGTACTTC. The encoded protein is CASSPNSIGQETQYF.

The chain joins TRBV5-4 to TRBJ1-2, with D possibly matching TRBD1 (5 bases). There are 14 residues in the CDR3. V lost 4 bases to trimming and J lost 4 bases, with 14 bases between them. Per the germline V gene, CDR1 is SGHNT and CDR2 is YYREEE (reference sequence). The CDR3 spells CASSGNQGTYGYTF. The CDR3 nucleotides read TGTGCCAGCAGCGGGAACCAGGGTACCTATGGCTACACCTTC.